Below are 9 T cell receptor beta chains sequenced from a single sample in a study of Graves' ophthalmopathy and Graves' hyperthyroidism (dated by TCRdb to the late 2010s). Sequencing used an Illumina HiSeq 2000. For repertoire sequencing, the TCR beta CDR3 regions were amplified from RNA transcripts. The first round of RT-PCR was done with HTBI primers and the Qiagen OneStep RT-PCR kit, and was followed by a second round of multiplex PCR, then size selection and purification. The raw public data were reprocessed by TCRdb itself: fastp quality trimming at Q25, MiXCR clonotype calling, in-frame beta chains only. CDR3 protein sequences are deduplicated, and each keeps its most common genes and DNA. Recorded for this sample are hundreds of thousands of distinct CDR3 sequences; 22% of them occurred a single time. Around 6.5% of the sample rests with the top ten. The sample was peripheral blood. These receptors all come from a woman aged 18-29 years with stable Graves' hyperthyroidism. Some clones in this sample may be carry-over from other donors' samples. Donor details come from another sample of the same person, matched by shared clones.

The gene calls are TRBV12-3 or TRBV12-4 and TRBJ1-1; maybe TRBD1 (6 bases). Trimming shortened V by 7 bases and J by 1 base, and 16 bases separated the two germline ends. This CDR3 spans 15 amino acids. CDR3 bases: TGTGCCAGCACCTACACCAGGGGTAGGAACACTGAAGCTTTCTTT. It translates to CASTYTRGRNTEAFF.

This clonotype was counted at least ten times. The gene calls are TRBV13 and TRBJ1-1, with 11 bases aligning to TRBD1. This CDR3 is built from 15 residues. Germline values: CDR1 PRHDT, CDR2 FYEKMQ (reference sequence). After removal of 1 base from V and 5 bases from J, the junction contained 3 bases not matched to a gene. The CDR3 DNA reads TGTGCCAGCAGCTTAGCCGGACAGGGGGCGACTGAAGCTTTCTTT. Translation: CASSLAGQGATEAFF.

This clonotype was observed at least ten times. The V call is TRBV5-1, the J call TRBJ2-7, with 11 bases fitting TRBD2. The J segment lost 1 base and the V segment lost 1 base, leaving 4 bases of the junction unmatched. The CDR3 spans 16 residues. Germline V CDR1 and CDR2: SGHRS, YFSETQ. Here the CDR3 DNA reads TGCGCCAGCAGCTTGACTAGCGGGGGACTTTCCTACGAGCAGTACTTC. This sequence encodes CASSLTSGGLSYEQYF. The full variable domain, its missing parts supplied by reference TRBV5-1 and TRBJ2-7, is KAGVTQTPRYLIKTRGQQVTLSCSPISGHRSVSWYQQTPGQGLQFLFEYFSETQRNKGNFPGRFSGRQFSNSRSEMNVSTLELGDSALYLCASSLTSGGLSYEQYFGPGTRLTVT.

This clonotype came up a few times. The rearrangement links TRBV20-1 to TRBJ1-2; 11 bases map to TRBD1. V shed 0 bases and J 8 bases; nucleotides not matched to a gene: 14. This CDR3 has 17 amino acids. Germline CDR1 DFQATT, CDR2 SNEGSKA (reference sequence). The CDR3 region has the DNA TGCAGTGCTAGAGAGGCCCCAGGGGGACAGGGGGACGGGGGCTACACCTTC. Amino acids: CSAREAPGGQGDGGYTF.

The sample holds a few counts of this clonotype. V usage is TRBV2 and J usage is TRBJ1-3; no clear D gene. This CDR3 comprises 16 residues. Germline values: CDR1 SNHLY, CDR2 FYNNEI. Trimming removed 7 bases at V and 4 bases at J, with 20 bases between. The CDR3, as DNA: TGTGCCAGCAATCCTCTAGATTCAAGCGGCGGAAACACCATATATTTT. Its protein is CASNPLDSSGGNTIYF.

Points on this clonotype: A read error may produce the germline difference seen at one junction end. The V call is TRBV30, the J call TRBJ1-1; no definite D call. This CDR3 contains 12 residues. CDR1 is GTSNPN, CDR2 SVGIG, per germline (reference sequence). The CDR3, as DNA: TGTGCCTGGGGGGTCAGGAACACTGATGCTTTCTTT. Translating it yields CAWGVRNTDAFF.

The sample holds many counts of this clonotype. The V call is TRBV11-2, the J call TRBJ1-1; TRBD1 aligns across 9 bases. This CDR3 has 13 residues. V dropped 5 bases and J dropped 6; count of bases not matched to a gene: 4. The germline V gene encodes CDR1 SGHAT and CDR2 FQNNGV. The CDR3 nucleotides are TGTGCCAGCAGCAACAGGGGGCTCGCTGAAGCTTTCTTT. Amino acid sequence: CASSNRGLAEAFF.

The chain recombines TRBV7-8 with TRBJ1-2, with D perhaps TRBD1 (5 bases). Trimming stripped 6 bases from V and 7 bases from J, with 21 bases between. The V gene's germline CDR1 is SGHVS and CDR2 FQNEAQ. The CDR3 sequence is 15 residues long. The CDR3 region is CASRGPGGTSIGYTF. The CDR3 nucleotides read TGTGCCAGCAGGGGACCCGGCGGGACTTCGATTGGCTACACCTTC.

This clonotype was seen ten or more times. The rearrangement joins TRBV18 to TRBJ2-5; D is ambiguous. Between the trimmed V and J ends, which lost 5 bases and 0 bases, there was a span of 13 bases. The CDR3 runs 15 residues. Germline CDR1 KGHSH, CDR2 LQKENI. CDR3 nucleotide sequence: TGTGCCAGCTCATCGCTACCACGGAACCAAGAGACCCAGTACTTC. This gives the protein CASSSLPRNQETQYF.